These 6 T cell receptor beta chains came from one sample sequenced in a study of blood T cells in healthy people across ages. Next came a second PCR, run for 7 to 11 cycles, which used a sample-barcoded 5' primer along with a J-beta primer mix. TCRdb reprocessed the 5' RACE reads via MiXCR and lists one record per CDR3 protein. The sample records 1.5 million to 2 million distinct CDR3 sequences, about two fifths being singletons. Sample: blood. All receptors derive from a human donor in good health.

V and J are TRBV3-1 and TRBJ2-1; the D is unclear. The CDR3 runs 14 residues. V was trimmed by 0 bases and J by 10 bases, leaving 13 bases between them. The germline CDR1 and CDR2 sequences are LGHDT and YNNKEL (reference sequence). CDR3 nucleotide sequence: TGTGCCAGCAGCCAAGAAGTGGCGGTTCCGGAGCAGTTCTTC. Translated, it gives CASSQEVAVPEQFF.

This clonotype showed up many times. The CDR3 region has the DNA TGCGCCAGCAGCCAAGATCTTTTCCACAATGAGCAGTTCTTC. This translates into CASSQDLFHNEQFF. The chain joins TRBV4-3 to TRBJ2-1; no definite D call. Germline V gene sequence: CDR1 LGHNA, CDR2 YSLEER. V lost 0 bases and J lost 5, with 8 bases in between. This CDR3 has 14 amino acids.

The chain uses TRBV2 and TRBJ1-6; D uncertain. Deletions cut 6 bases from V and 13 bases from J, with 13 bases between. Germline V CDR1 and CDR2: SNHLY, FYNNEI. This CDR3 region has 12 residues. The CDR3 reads CASSTDMRPLHF. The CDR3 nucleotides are TGTGCCAGCAGCACAGACATGAGGCCCCTCCACTTT.

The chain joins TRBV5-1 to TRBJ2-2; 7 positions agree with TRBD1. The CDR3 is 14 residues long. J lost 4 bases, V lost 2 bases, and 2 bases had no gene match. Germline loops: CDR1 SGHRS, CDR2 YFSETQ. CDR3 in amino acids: CASSLQGITGELFF. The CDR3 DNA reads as TGCGCCAGCAGCTTACAGGGGATCACCGGGGAGCTGTTTTTT. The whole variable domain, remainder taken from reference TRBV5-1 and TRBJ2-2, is KAGVTQTPRYLIKTRGQQVTLSCSPISGHRSVSWYQQTPGQGLQFLFEYFSETQRNKGNFPGRFSGRQFSNSRSEMNVSTLELGDSALYLCASSLQGITGELFFGEGSRLTVL.

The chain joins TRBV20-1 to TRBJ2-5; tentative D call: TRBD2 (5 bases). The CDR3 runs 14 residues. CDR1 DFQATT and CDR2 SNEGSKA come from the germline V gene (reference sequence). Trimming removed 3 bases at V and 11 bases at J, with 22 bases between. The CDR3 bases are TGCAGTGCTAGCTTCCCTATTGGGCCCGGGAAGCAGTACTTC. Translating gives CSASFPIGPGKQYF.

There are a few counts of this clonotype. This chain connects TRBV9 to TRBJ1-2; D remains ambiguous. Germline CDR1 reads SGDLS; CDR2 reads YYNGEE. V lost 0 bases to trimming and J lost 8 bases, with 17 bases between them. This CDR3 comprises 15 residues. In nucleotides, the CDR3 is TGTGCCAGCAGCGTAGACATCGTCACAACTCTAGGCTACACCTTC. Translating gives CASSVDIVTTLGYTF.